This is a list of T cell receptor beta chains from one sample in a study of blood T cell dynamics during melanoma immunotherapy. Assay used: immunoSEQ multiplex PCR; TCRdb lists only in-frame clones, some missing. This sample carries hundreds of clones, approximately 90% of them seen once, and the ten largest clones take over 9.5%. The material sequenced was cell-free DNA from blood, taken from a patient treated with checkpoint blockade. These receptors all come from a human donor with melanoma. Each CDR3 is given with its conserved first and last residue. The D gene is left open where the match is weak. Only some rows state a clone size, as once, few, many or a class for expanded clones.

cdr3_aa cdr3_nt d_call clone_size j_call v_call
CASSPLALRADTQYF TGTGCCAGCAGCCCACTAGCGTTGAGGGCAGATACGCAGTATTTT TRBD2 NA TRBJ2-3 TRBV27
CASSSGTTGTGELFF TGTGCCAGCAGCTCCGGGACAACCGGCACCGGGGAGCTGTTTTTT NA once TRBJ2-2 TRBV7-2
CASSPGQAAYEQYF TGTGCCAGCAGTCCGGGACAGGCTGCCTACGAGCAGTACTTC TRBD1 NA TRBJ2-7 TRBV6-5
CASSWRLATAYEQYF TGTGCCAGCAGTTGGCGTCTAGCTACCGCCTACGAGCAGTACTTC NA NA TRBJ2-7 TRBV28
CASSPSFSGRTDTQYF TGTGCCAGCTCACCTAGTTTTTCAGGGCGAACAGATACGCAGTATTTT NA NA TRBJ2-3 TRBV18
CASSPTVLTEAFF TGTGCCAGCAGCCCGACAGTACTCACTGAAGCTTTCTTT NA NA TRBJ1-1 TRBV5-4
CASSIGAYEQYF TGTGCCAGTAGTATAGGTGCCTACGAGCAGTACTTC NA NA TRBJ2-7 TRBV19
CASSLSGGLSYEQYF TGTGCCAGCAGCTTAAGTGGGGGGCTCTCCTACGAGCAGTACTTC NA once TRBJ2-7 TRBV7-2
CASSVEEGPYEQYF TGTGCCAGCAGCGTAGAAGAAGGGCCCTACGAGCAGTACTTC NA few TRBJ2-7 TRBV9
CASRRIRGMNTEAFF TGCGCCAGCAGAAGGATACGAGGGATGAACACTGAAGCTTTCTTT NA once TRBJ1-1 TRBV10-2
CASSQIGGTEAFF TGTGCCAGCAGTCAAATTGGGGGCACTGAAGCTTTCTTT NA NA TRBJ1-1 TRBV7-8
CASSSTSGRARYNEQFF TGTGCTAGCAGTTCGACTAGCGGGAGGGCCAGGTACAATGAGCAGTTCTTC TRBD2 NA TRBJ2-1 TRBV7-7
CASMIARGSYEQYF TGTGCCAGCATGATAGCGCGGGGCTCCTACGAGCAGTACTTC NA NA TRBJ2-7 TRBV6-5
CASSRTSGDTQYF TGTGCCAGCAGCCGGACTAGCGGGGATACGCAGTATTTT TRBD2 NA TRBJ2-3 TRBV4-2
CASSPPGGPYNEQFF TGTGCCAGCAGTCCCCCGGGAGGTCCCTACAATGAGCAGTTCTTC TRBD2 once TRBJ2-1 TRBV28
CASSHDNGYGYTF TGTGCCAGCAGCCACGACAACGGCTATGGCTACACCTTC NA NA TRBJ1-2 TRBV11-2
CASSRTASGAFF TGTGCCAGCAGCCGAACAGCGTCCGGGGCTTTCTTT NA NA TRBJ1-1 TRBV14
CAISNRNTEAFF TGTGCCATCAGCAACAGGAACACTGAAGCTTTCTTT NA NA TRBJ1-1 TRBV10-3
CASSRGGGAYNEQFF TGCGCCAGCAGCCGAGGGGGCGGGGCCTACAATGAGCAGTTCTTC NA NA TRBJ2-1 TRBV4-1
CASSTGTVSTDTQYF TGTGCCAGCAGTACCGGGACAGTTAGCACAGATACGCAGTATTTT TRBD1 NA TRBJ2-3 TRBV2
CASSQDRPPLWDEQFF TGTGCCAGCAGCCAAGATAGGCCACCTTTATGGGATGAGCAGTTCTTC NA NA TRBJ2-1 TRBV4-2
CASSVESRGRQGYTF TGTGCCAGCAGCGTAGAAAGCAGGGGGCGGCAGGGCTACACCTTC TRBD1 NA TRBJ1-2 TRBV9
CASSIRGAGISTDTQYF TGTGCCAGTAGTATAAGAGGGGCTGGAATTAGCACAGATACGCAGTATTTT NA once TRBJ2-3 TRBV19
CASSLAAGAYEQYF TGTGCCAGCAGCTTAGCAGCAGGAGCCTACGAGCAGTACTTC NA NA TRBJ2-7 TRBV7-6
CAIEAGEEDGANVLTF TGTGCCATCGAAGCAGGGGAGGAAGATGGGGCCAACGTCCTGACTTTC NA NA TRBJ2-6 TRBV10-3
CASSPLPGQGSGNTIYF TGTGCCAGCAGCCCTCTCCCGGGACAGGGCTCTGGAAACACCATATATTTT TRBD1 NA TRBJ1-3 TRBV5-5
CASSMGLVNEQFF TGTGCCAGCAGCATGGGACTAGTTAACGAGCAGTTCTTC TRBD2 NA TRBJ2-1 TRBV7-6
CASSPGVNQPQHF TGTGCCAGCAGCCCCGGGGTCAATCAGCCCCAGCATTTT NA NA TRBJ1-5 TRBV9
CASSPSNSHGNTIYF TGTGCCAGCAGCCCATCCAACAGTCATGGAAACACCATATATTTT NA few TRBJ1-3 TRBV7-2